The TCR beta chain under discussion was sequenced for a study of cytotoxic CD8 clonotypes in ibrutinib-treated CLL. Across the study: The group held roughly twelve relapsed/refractory and fewer than 16 treatment-naive patients, with 17 IGHV unmutated. The average sample held roughly 250,000 productive templates and 94,082 productive rearrangements. After median approximately 74 months, roughly 14 stayed in remission, about 12 progressed; responses around 24 partial, 2 complete. The study's findings and limits: Circulating CD8+ T-cell counts were tracked by baseline clonality, which exceeded that of age-matched healthy donors.

The germline CDR1 and CDR2 sequences are MNHEY and SMNVEV (reference sequence). With V trimmed by 7 bases and J by 7 bases, 17 bases remained unmatched. There are 16 residues in the CDR3. In the case of this clone: What it binds is unknown.

Some clones are missing from TCRdb's copy, which holds only in-frame ones; the method was immunoSEQ multiplex PCR. The sample lists around 330,000 clones; 60% to 80% were seen once. V usage is TRBV27 and J usage is TRBJ2-7; TRBD1 matches 9 bases. The sample consisted of PBMCs, taken after 36 months of ibrutinib treatment. This clonotype originated in a human donor with chronic lymphocytic leukemia. The CDR3: CASTKVTGTGTGEQYF. In DNA form, the CDR3 reads TGTGCCAGCACAAAAGTCACCGGGACAGGGACGGGTGAGCAGTACTTC.